This T cell receptor beta chain was recovered during a study of blood T cell repertoires in COVID-19. For the study at large: The study drew acute and convalescent COVID-19 samples from the United States, Italy and Spain. Sample material is recorded as cDNA or gDNA derived from T cells, B-cell-depleted T cells, or PBMCs.

The V and J ends lost 4 bases and 0 bases respectively, with 13 bases between them. Looked up from germline, CDR1 is LNHDA and CDR2 is SQIVND (reference sequence). The CDR3 consists of 15 residues. Authors' data handling: Reference gene primers were amplified, and this amplification served to estimate nucleated cell counts. Clones were read by immunoSEQ multiplex PCR, and TCRdb kept only the in-frame ones, dropping some. V and J calls and clone size are given by that table; D and trimming were obtained from the DNA. The table shows 150,000 or so clones, with about 83% occurring only once. Sequenced sample: peripheral blood. The rearrangement joins TRBV19 to TRBJ2-7, with D possibly being TRBD1 (8 bases). The sequence was obtained from a human donor in a cohort sampled during active COVID-19. The CDR3 DNA is TGTGCCAGTAGTACCAACAGGGGGGGCTCCTACGAGCAGTACTTC. Translated, it gives CASSTNRGGSYEQYF.